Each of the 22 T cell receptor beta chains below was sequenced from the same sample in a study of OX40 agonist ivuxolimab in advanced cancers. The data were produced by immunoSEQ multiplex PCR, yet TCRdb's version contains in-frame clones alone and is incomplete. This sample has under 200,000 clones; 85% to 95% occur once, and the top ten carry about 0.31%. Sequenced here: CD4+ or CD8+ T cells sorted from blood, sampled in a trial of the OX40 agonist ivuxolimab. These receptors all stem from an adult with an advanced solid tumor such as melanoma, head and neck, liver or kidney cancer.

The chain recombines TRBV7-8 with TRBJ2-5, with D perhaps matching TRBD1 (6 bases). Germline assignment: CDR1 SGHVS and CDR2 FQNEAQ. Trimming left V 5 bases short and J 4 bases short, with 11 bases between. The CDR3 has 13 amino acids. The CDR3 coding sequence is TGTGCCAGCAGCCGAGGACAGCGAGAGACCCAGTACTTC. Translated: CASSRGQRETQYF. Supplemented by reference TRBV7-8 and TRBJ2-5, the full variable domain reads GAGVSQSPRYKVAKRGQDVALRCDPISGHVSLFWYQQALGQGPEFLTYFQNEAQLDKSGLPSDRFFAERPEGSVSTLKIQRTQQEDSAVYLCASSRGQRETQYFGPGTRLLVL.

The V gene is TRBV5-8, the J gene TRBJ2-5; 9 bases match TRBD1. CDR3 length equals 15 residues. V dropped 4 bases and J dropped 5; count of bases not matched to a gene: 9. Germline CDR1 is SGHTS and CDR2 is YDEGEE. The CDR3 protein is CASSHRQGVMETQYF. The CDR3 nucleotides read TGTGCCAGCAGCCACCGACAGGGGGTTATGGAGACCCAGTACTTC.

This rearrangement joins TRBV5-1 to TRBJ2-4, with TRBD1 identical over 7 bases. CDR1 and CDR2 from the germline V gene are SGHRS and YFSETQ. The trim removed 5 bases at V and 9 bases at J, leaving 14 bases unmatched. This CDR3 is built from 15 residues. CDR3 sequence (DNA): TGCGCCAGCAGTGACAGGGTAGGGGTGGAAGGCATTCAGTACTTC. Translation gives CASSDRVGVEGIQYF.

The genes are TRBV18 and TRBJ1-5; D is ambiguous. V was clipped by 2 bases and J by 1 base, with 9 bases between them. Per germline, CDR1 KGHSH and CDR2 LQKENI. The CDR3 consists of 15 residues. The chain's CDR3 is CASSPGYSSNQPQHF. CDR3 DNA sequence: TGTGCCAGCTCACCAGGATACAGCAGCAATCAGCCCCAGCATTTT.

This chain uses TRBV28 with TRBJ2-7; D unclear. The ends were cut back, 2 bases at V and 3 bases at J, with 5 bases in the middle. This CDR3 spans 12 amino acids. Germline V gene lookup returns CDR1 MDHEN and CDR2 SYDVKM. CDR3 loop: CASSLGNYEQYF. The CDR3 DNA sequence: TGTGCCAGCAGTTTAGGAAACTACGAGCAGTACTTC.

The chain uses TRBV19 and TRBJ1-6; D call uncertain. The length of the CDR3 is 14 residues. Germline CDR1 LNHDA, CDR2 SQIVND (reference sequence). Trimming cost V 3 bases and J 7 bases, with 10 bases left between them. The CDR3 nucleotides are TGTGCCAGTAGTATCAGGACGGAGAATTCACCCCTCCACTTT. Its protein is CASSIRTENSPLHF.

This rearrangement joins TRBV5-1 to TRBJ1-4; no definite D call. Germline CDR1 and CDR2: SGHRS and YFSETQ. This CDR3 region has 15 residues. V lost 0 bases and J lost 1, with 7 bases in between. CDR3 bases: TGCGCCAGCAGCTTGGTAAGGGTAACTAATGAAAAACTGTTTTTT. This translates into CASSLVRVTNEKLFF.

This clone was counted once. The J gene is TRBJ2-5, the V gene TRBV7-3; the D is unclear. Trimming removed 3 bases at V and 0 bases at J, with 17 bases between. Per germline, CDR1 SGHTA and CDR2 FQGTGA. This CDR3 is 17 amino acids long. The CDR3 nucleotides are TGTGCCAGCAGCTTGTCCGCCGGGTCCTCGTACCAAGAGACCCAGTACTTC. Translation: CASSLSAGSSYQETQYF.

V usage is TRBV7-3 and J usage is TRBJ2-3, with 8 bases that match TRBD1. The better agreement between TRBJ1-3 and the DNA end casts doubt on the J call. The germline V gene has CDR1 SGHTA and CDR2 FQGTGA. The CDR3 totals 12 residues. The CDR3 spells CASSNGGQVIYF. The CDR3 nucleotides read TGTGCCAGCAGCAATGGGGGACAGGTCATATATTTT.

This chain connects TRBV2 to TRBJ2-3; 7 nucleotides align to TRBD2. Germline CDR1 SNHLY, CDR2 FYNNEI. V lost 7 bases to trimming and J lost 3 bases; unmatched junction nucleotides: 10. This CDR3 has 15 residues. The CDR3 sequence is CASIRGLAATDTQYF. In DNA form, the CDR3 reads TGTGCCAGCATAAGAGGGCTAGCGGCTACAGATACGCAGTATTTT.

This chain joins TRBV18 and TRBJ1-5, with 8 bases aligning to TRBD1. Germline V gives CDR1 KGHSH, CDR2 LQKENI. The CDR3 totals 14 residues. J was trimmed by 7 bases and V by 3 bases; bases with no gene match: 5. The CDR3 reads CASSPQGAEQPQHF. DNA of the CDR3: TGTGCCAGCTCACCGCAGGGGGCAGAACAGCCCCAGCATTTT.

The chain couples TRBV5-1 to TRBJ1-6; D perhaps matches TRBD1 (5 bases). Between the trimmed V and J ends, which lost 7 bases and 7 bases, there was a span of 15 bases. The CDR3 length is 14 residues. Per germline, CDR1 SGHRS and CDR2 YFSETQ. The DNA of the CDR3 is TGCGCCAGCCGTCTGGGGGGGAAGAATTCACCCCTCCACTTT. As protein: CASRLGGKNSPLHF.

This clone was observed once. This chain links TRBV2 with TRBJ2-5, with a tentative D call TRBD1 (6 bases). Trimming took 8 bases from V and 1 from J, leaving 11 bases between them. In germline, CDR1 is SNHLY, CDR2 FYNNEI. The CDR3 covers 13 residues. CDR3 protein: CASCKGVQETQYF. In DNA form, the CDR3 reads TGTGCCAGCTGTAAGGGGGTCCAAGAGACCCAGTACTTC.

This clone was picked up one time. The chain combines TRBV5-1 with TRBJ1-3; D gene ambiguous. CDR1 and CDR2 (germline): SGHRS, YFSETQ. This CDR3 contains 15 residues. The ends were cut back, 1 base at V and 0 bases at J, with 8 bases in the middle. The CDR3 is CASSLSWSSGNTIYF. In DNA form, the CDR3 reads TGCGCCAGCAGCTTGTCCTGGAGCTCTGGAAACACCATATATTTT.

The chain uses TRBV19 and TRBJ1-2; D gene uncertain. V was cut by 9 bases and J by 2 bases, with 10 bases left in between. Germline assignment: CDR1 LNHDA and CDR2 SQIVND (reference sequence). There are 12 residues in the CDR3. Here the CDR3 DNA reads TGTGCCAGCCAGACAAGGAACTATGGCTACACCTTC. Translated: CASQTRNYGYTF.

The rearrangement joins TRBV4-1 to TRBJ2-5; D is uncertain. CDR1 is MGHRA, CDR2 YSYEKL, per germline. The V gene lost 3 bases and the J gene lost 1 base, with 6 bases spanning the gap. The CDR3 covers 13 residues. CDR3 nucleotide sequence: TGCGCCAGCAGCCAGGGGATCCAAGAGACCCAGTACTTC. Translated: CASSQGIQETQYF.

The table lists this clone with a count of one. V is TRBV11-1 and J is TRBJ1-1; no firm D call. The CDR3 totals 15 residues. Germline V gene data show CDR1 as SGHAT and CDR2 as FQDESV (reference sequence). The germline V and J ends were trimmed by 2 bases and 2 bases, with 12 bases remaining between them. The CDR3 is CASSLRVDFNTEAFF. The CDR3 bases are TGTGCCAGCAGCTTAAGAGTGGACTTTAACACTGAAGCTTTCTTT.

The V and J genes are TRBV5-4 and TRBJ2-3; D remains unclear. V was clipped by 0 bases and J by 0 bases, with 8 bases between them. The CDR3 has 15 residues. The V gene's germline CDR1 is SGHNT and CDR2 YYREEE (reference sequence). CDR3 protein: CASSLAGTSTDTQYF. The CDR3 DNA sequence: TGTGCCAGCAGCTTGGCGGGCACTAGCACAGATACGCAGTATTTT.

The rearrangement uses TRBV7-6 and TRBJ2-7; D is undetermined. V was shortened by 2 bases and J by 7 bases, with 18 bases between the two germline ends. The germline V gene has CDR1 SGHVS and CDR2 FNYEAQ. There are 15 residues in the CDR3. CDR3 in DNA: TGTGCCAGCAGCTTATACGGAGCCTCGCCGAATGAGCAGTACTTC. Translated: CASSLYGASPNEQYF. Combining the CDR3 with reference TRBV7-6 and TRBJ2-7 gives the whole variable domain GAGVSQSPRYKVTKRGQDVALRCDPISGHVSLYWYRQALGQGPEFLTYFNYEAQQDKSGLPNDRFSAERPEGSISTLTIQRTEQRDSAMYRCASSLYGASPNEQYFGPGTRLTVT.

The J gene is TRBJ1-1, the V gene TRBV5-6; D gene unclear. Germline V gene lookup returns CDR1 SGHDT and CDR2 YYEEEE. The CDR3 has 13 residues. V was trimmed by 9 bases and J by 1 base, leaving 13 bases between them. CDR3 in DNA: TGTGCCACTCCGCCAACAGAGAACACTGAAGCTTTCTTT. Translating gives CATPPTENTEAFF.

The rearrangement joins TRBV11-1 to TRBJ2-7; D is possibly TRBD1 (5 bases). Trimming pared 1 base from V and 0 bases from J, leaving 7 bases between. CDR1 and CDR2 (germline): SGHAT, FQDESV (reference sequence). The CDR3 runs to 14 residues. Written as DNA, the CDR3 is TGTGCCAGCAGCTTAGGACAGTTCTCCTACGAGCAGTACTTC. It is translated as CASSLGQFSYEQYF. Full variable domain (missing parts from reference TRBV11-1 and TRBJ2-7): EAEVAQSPRYKITEKSQAVAFWCDPISGHATLYWYRQILGQGPELLVQFQDESVVDDSQLPKDRFSAERLKGVDSTLKIQPAELGDSAMYLCASSLGQFSYEQYFGPGTRLTVT.

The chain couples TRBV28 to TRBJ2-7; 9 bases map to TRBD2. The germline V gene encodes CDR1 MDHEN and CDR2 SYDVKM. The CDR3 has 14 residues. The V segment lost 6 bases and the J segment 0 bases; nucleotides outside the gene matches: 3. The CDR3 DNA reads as TGTGCCAGCAGCCGGACTAGCGTCTCCTACGAGCAGTACTTC. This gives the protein CASSRTSVSYEQYF.